Listed below are T cell receptor beta chains from one sample, sequenced in a study of shared clonotypes between healthy human individuals. Sequenced by immunoSEQ multiplex PCR; TCRdb stores in-frame clones only, minus some. The sample has around 700,000 clones; approximately 79% are singletons. The specimen was memory CD4+ T cells sorted from blood. The source of these receptors is a woman aged 25 to 45 in good health. Both conserved end residues are part of each CDR3.

V: TRBV19; J: TRBJ2-1; CDR3: CASRAGASSHNEQFF
V: TRBV7-3; J: TRBJ1-1; CDR3: CASSCPRDRGPEAFF
V: TRBV27; J: TRBJ2-2; CDR3: CASRDSVLFNTGELFF
V: TRBV29-1; J: TRBJ1-1; CDR3: CSVVGINTEAFF
V: TRBV5-4; J: TRBJ2-2; CDR3: CASSLAGTARTGELFF
V: TRBV5-1; J: TRBJ2-5; CDR3: CASMIGGSGGLQKTQYF
V: TRBV14; J: TRBJ1-3; CDR3: CASSPQGNTIYF
V: TRBV30; J: TRBJ2-2; CDR3: CAWSIQSTGELFF
V: TRBV5-6; J: TRBJ2-1; CDR3: CASRLTGSISYNEQFF
V: TRBV7-2; J: TRBJ2-4; CDR3: CASSLNRQGDLYF